These 10 T cell receptor beta chains came from one sample sequenced in a study of blood T cell repertoires in COVID-19. Here immunoSEQ multiplex PCR was the method, and the copy in TCRdb shows in-frame clones only, minus some. This sample has roughly 220,000 clones, with roughly 81% found just once. The sequencing input was peripheral blood. The receptor set was obtained from a man in his forties or fifties who had recovered from COVID-19.

The chain uses TRBV18 and TRBJ2-3, with 7 bases lining up with TRBD2. J lost 1 base, V lost 4 bases, and 8 bases had no gene match. Germline loops: CDR1 KGHSH, CDR2 LQKENI. The CDR3 is 16 residues long. CDR3 nucleotides: TGTGCCAGCTCACTATGGATTAGCGGGCGCACAGATACGCAGTATTTT. It codes for CASSLWISGRTDTQYF.

V usage is TRBV12-3 or TRBV12-4 and J usage is TRBJ1-2; D not certain. V lost 6 bases and J 0 bases, leaving 8 bases between the germline ends. The length of the CDR3 is 13 residues. CDR3 coding DNA: TGTGCCAGCAGGCCCCAGACTAACTATGGCTACACCTTC. This gives the protein CASRPQTNYGYTF.

J is TRBJ2-5 and V is TRBV5-6; the match to TRBD2 covers 11 bases. From germline, CDR1 is SGHDT and CDR2 YYEEEE. V trimming: 1 base; J trimming: 3 bases; junction bases outside the gene matches: 2. The CDR3 length is 15 residues. This chain's CDR3 is CASSLLAGGKETQYF. DNA for the CDR3: TGTGCCAGCAGCTTGTTAGCGGGAGGGAAAGAGACCCAGTACTTC. Drawing the rest from reference TRBV5-6 and TRBJ2-5, the complete variable domain is DAGVTQSPTHLIKTRGQQVTLRCSPKSGHDTVSWYQQALGQGPQFIFQYYEEEERQRGNFPDRFSGHQFPNYSSELNVNALLLGDSALYLCASSLLAGGKETQYFGPGTRLLVL.

The chain joins TRBV7-6 to TRBJ2-5; possibly TRBD1 for D (5 bases). The CDR3 consists of 15 residues. V was trimmed by 0 bases and J by 2 bases, leaving 10 bases between them. Germline values: CDR1 SGHVS, CDR2 FNYEAQ. CDR3 amino acids: CASSLARGPQETQYF. The CDR3, as DNA: TGTGCCAGCAGCTTAGCTAGGGGCCCTCAAGAGACCCAGTACTTC.

V gene TRBV7-9 combines with J gene TRBJ1-5; tentatively, D is TRBD1 (5 bases). V lost 8 bases and J lost 1, with 9 bases in between. In germline, CDR1 is SEHNR, CDR2 FQNEAQ (reference sequence). The CDR3 consists of 13 residues. CDR3 nucleotide sequence: TGTGCCAGCTCTCGGGGGAGCAATCAGCCCCAGCATTTT. Protein sequence: CASSRGSNQPQHF.

The chain uses TRBV5-1 and TRBJ2-6; 9 nucleotides agree with TRBD1. V gave up 3 bases and J gave up 4 bases; unmatched junction bases: 5. This CDR3 has 16 amino acids. Germline-derived CDR1 and CDR2 are SGHRS and YFSETQ. CDR3 DNA sequence: TGCGCCAGCAGCTCCGGGACAGGGAGAGGGGCCAACGTCCTGACTTTC. Its protein product is CASSSGTGRGANVLTF.

This chain joins TRBV11-2 and TRBJ2-7; TRBD2 matches 9 bases. Trimming removed 4 bases from V and 5 bases from J; junction bases left unmatched: 9. The CDR3 totals 15 residues. Germline CDR1 and CDR2: SGHAT and FQNNGV. CDR3 sequence reads: CASSSLAGGRDEQYF. As DNA, the CDR3 is TGTGCCAGCAGCTCCCTGGCGGGAGGGCGGGACGAGCAGTACTTC.

The gene calls are TRBV19 and TRBJ2-1, with a weak D call TRBD1 (6 bases). Between the trimmed V and J ends, which lost 10 bases and 1 base, there was a span of 11 bases. CDR3 length: 13 amino acids. Germline assignment: CDR1 LNHDA and CDR2 SQIVND (reference sequence). CDR3 sequence (DNA): TGTGCCACCTCAGGGGAGTCCTACAATGAGCAGTTCTTC. Translating gives CATSGESYNEQFF.

The chain recombines TRBV3-1 (or the pseudogene TRBV3-2) with TRBJ2-1; 8 bases line up with TRBD2. V gave up 2 bases and J gave up 7 bases; unmatched junction bases: 13. Germline V gives CDR1 LGHDT, CDR2 YNNKEL (reference sequence). The CDR3 contains 17 residues. CDR3 in amino acids: CASSQLSRAGVRNEQFF. As DNA, the CDR3 is TGTGCCAGCAGCCAACTAAGTAGAGCGGGAGTCAGAAATGAGCAGTTCTTC.

This rearrangement joins TRBV15 to TRBJ1-5; D is perhaps TRBD1 (5 bases). This CDR3 has 13 residues. Germline CDR1 LNHNV, CDR2 YYDKDF (reference sequence). Trimming removed 8 bases from V and 4 bases from J, with 12 bases in between. CDR3 nucleotide sequence: TGTGCCACCGCATTTCAGGGAAATCAGCCCCAGCATTTT. Translation gives CATAFQGNQPQHF.